These T cell receptor beta chains were read from a single sample in a study of blood T cell repertoires in COVID-19. The repertoire was sequenced with immunoSEQ multiplex PCR; TCRdb's copy has only in-frame clones and lacks some. The sample shows 60,000 or so clones, more than 80% of them seen only once. The sample taken for sequencing was peripheral blood. The receptors were sampled from a human donor with active COVID-19. The donor label of this sample is uncertain. Both conserved end residues are part of each CDR3. The D gene is left open where the match is weak. Clone size is stated in some rows and not others, as once, few, many or a class when expanded.

cdr3_aa	cdr3_nt	v_call	clone_size	j_call	d_call
CASSTIPPQGGSNQPQHF	TGTGCCAGTAGTACTATCCCTCCCCAGGGCGGTAGCAATCAGCCCCAGCATTTT	TRBV19	NA	TRBJ1-5	NA
CASSLEGLGAVRNEQFF	TGTGCCAGCAGCTTGGAGGGTCTAGGGGCGGTCCGGAATGAGCAGTTCTTC	TRBV5-5	NA	TRBJ2-1	NA
CASSSQGRGTDTQYF	TGTGCCAGCTCTTCCCAGGGGCGAGGCACAGATACGCAGTATTTT	TRBV19	NA	TRBJ2-3	NA
CASQGQGAWQPQHF	TGTGCCAGCCAGGGACAGGGGGCATGGCAGCCCCAGCATTTT	TRBV2	NA	TRBJ1-5	TRBD1
CVRSLRGLAGGEANVLTF	TGTGTCAGAAGCTTAAGAGGACTAGCGGGAGGAGAGGCCAACGTCCTGACTTTC	TRBV7-5	NA	TRBJ2-6	NA
CATSGPGGTDTQYF	TGTGCCACCAGTGGGCCAGGGGGCACAGATACGCAGTATTTT	TRBV24-1	NA	TRBJ2-3	NA
CASRSGAGNTGELFF	TGTGCCAGCAGGAGCGGGGCGGGGAACACCGGGGAGCTGTTTTTT	TRBV3-1/TRBV3-2	NA	TRBJ2-2	TRBD2
CASSPGSLETQYF	TGTGCCAGCAGCCCCGGGAGTTTGGAGACCCAGTACTTC	TRBV7-9	NA	TRBJ2-5	NA
CASSRRGRGGYTF	TGTGCCAGCAGCCGTAGGGGGAGGGGTGGCTACACCTTC	TRBV21-1	NA	TRBJ1-2	NA
CASSRLAGVTDTQYF	TGTGCCAGCAGCAGACTAGCGGGAGTGACAGATACGCAGTATTTT	TRBV6-5	NA	TRBJ2-3	TRBD2
CASSLNPGQGAFF	TGTGCCAGCAGCCTCAACCCTGGACAGGGAGCTTTCTTT	TRBV3-1/TRBV3-2	NA	TRBJ1-1	TRBD1
CASGVLATSGGSNEQYF	TGTGCCAGCGGAGTTCTGGCGACTAGCGGGGGCTCAAACGAGCAGTACTTC	TRBV25-1	NA	TRBJ2-7	TRBD2
CASNDRTRRNTIYF	TGTGCCAGTAATGACAGGACCCGTCGGAACACCATATATTTT	TRBV19	NA	TRBJ1-3	NA
CASSLGQGTPNYGYTF	TGCGCCAGCAGTCTGGGACAGGGGACTCCCAACTATGGCTACACCTTC	TRBV23-1	NA	TRBJ1-2	TRBD1
CSAAYGSGVYGYTF	TGCAGCGCCGCTTACGGGTCCGGGGTTTATGGCTACACCTTC	TRBV29-1	NA	TRBJ1-2	NA
CASSSRQELAAQETQYF	TGTGCCAGCAGCTCCCGACAGGAACTAGCGGCTCAAGAGACCCAGTACTTC	TRBV7-6	NA	TRBJ2-5	TRBD2
CASSQRHTTYEQYF	TGCGCCAGCAGTCAAAGACACACAACCTACGAGCAGTACTTC	TRBV23-1	NA	TRBJ2-7	NA
CASSLSSTSGGANIQYF	TGTGCCAGCAGTCTTTCCTCGACTAGCGGGGGGGCTAACATTCAGTACTTC	TRBV4-2	NA	TRBJ2-4	TRBD2
CSVVWASGGLSTDTQYF	TGCAGCGTTGTTTGGGCTAGCGGGGGGCTTAGCACAGATACGCAGTATTTT	TRBV29-1	NA	TRBJ2-3	TRBD2
CASTLPTGNTIYF	TGTGCCAGCACTTTGCCTACTGGAAACACCATATATTTT	TRBV13	NA	TRBJ1-3	NA
CAISESREGGEQYF	TGTGCCATCAGTGAGTCAAGGGAGGGGGGTGAGCAGTACTTC	TRBV10-3	NA	TRBJ2-7	NA
CASSQVGGSHPVQYF	TGTGCCAGCAGCCAAGTCGGCGGGAGTCACCCGGTCCAGTACTTC	TRBV14	NA	TRBJ2-5	TRBD2
CASTVRGSNQPQHF	TGTGCCAGCACCGTCAGGGGCTCCAATCAGCCCCAGCATTTT	TRBV2	NA	TRBJ1-5	NA
CASTDQTGETQYF	TGTGCCAGCACCGATCAAACAGGGGAGACCCAGTACTTC	TRBV28	NA	TRBJ2-5	NA
CASSHPVAGTSQVQFF	TGTGCCAGCAGCCACCCGGTCGCCGGTACGTCTCAAGTGCAGTTCTTC	TRBV7-9	NA	TRBJ2-1	NA
CASSDGDTANTGELFF	TGTGCCAGCAGTGACGGCGACACCGCGAACACCGGGGAGCTGTTTTTT	TRBV6-4	NA	TRBJ2-2	NA
CASSGNFTDTQYF	TGTGCCAGCTCAGGGAATTTCACAGATACGCAGTATTTT	TRBV12-3/TRBV12-4	NA	TRBJ2-3	NA
CASSRVNTGDSGYTF	TGTGCCAGCAGCCGAGTCAACACAGGGGATAGTGGCTACACCTTC	TRBV6-5	NA	TRBJ1-2	TRBD1
CASSLNVGLETQYF	TGTGCCAGCAGCTTAAATGTGGGCCTGGAGACCCAGTACTTC	TRBV7-2	NA	TRBJ2-5	NA
CASSSEGGMNTGELFF	TGTGCCAGCAGCTCTGAGGGGGGGATGAACACCGGGGAGCTGTTTTTT	TRBV7-9	once	TRBJ2-2	NA
CAWSKEEVYGYTF	TGTGCCTGGAGTAAGGAGGAGGTCTATGGCTACACCTTC	TRBV30	once	TRBJ1-2	NA
CASSADNSYEQYF	TGTGCCAGCAGCGCCGACAACTCCTACGAGCAGTACTTC	TRBV7-3	NA	TRBJ2-7	NA
CASSFTSGQETQYF	TGTGCCAGCAGCTTTACTAGCGGCCAAGAGACCCAGTACTTC	TRBV5-4	NA	TRBJ2-5	TRBD2
CASSFTGGKNTEAFF	TGTGCCAGCAGTTTCACAGGGGGCAAGAACACTGAAGCTTTCTTT	TRBV5-5	NA	TRBJ1-1	TRBD1
CASSYGLAYEQYF	TGTGCCAGCAGTTATGGGCTAGCATACGAGCAGTACTTC	TRBV6-5	few	TRBJ2-7	NA
CASSRRPQGAFF	TGTGCCAGCAGTAGACGGCCACAGGGAGCTTTCTTT	TRBV12-3/TRBV12-4	NA	TRBJ1-1	NA
CASSISERYNEQFF	TGTGCCAGTAGTATCTCAGAGCGTTACAATGAGCAGTTCTTC	TRBV19	once	TRBJ2-1	NA
CASSEVRPETQYF	TGTGCCAGCAGCGAAGTGCGTCCCGAGACCCAGTACTTC	TRBV7-9	NA	TRBJ2-5	NA
CASSLLGLGETQYF	TGTGCCAGCAGTTTATTAGGACTAGGGGAGACCCAGTACTTC	TRBV28	NA	TRBJ2-5	TRBD2
CASSATSGGARVGTQYF	TGTGCCAGCAGCGCCACTAGCGGGGGGGCCCGGGTGGGGACCCAGTACTTC	TRBV4-2	NA	TRBJ2-5	TRBD2
CASSVTGYSYEQYF	TGTGCCAGCAGTGTGACTGGCTACTCCTACGAGCAGTACTTC	TRBV28	NA	TRBJ2-7	NA
CASSPRLAGALYEQYF	TGTGCCAGCAGCCCACGACTAGCGGGGGCCTTATACGAGCAGTACTTC	TRBV9	NA	TRBJ2-7	TRBD2
CALRYSGGADTQYF	TGTGCCTTAAGATATAGCGGGGGGGCAGATACGCAGTATTTT	TRBV30	NA	TRBJ2-3	TRBD2
CASSLIASGVGNEQFF	TGTGCCAGCAGCTTAATAGCTAGCGGGGTAGGGAATGAGCAGTTCTTC	TRBV7-3	NA	TRBJ2-1	TRBD2
CASSSRGPYEQYF	TGTGCCAGCAGCTCGCGCGGGCCCTACGAGCAGTACTTC	TRBV6-2/TRBV6-3	once	TRBJ2-7	NA
CAWNLGLAGQTGEQFF	TGTGCCTGGAACCTCGGACTAGCGGGCCAAACGGGTGAGCAGTTCTTC	TRBV30	NA	TRBJ2-1	TRBD2
CASSGASGAKAGGQFF	TGTGCCAGCAGCGGGGCTAGCGGGGCCAAAGCCGGAGGACAGTTCTTC	TRBV11-2	NA	TRBJ2-1	TRBD2
CASSFGARVAQYF	TGTGCCAGCAGTTTCGGAGCCCGTGTGGCCCAGTACTTC	TRBV6-2/TRBV6-3	NA	TRBJ2-5	NA
CSVETGRHNEQFF	TGCAGCGTTGAGACGGGGAGGCACAATGAGCAGTTCTTC	TRBV29-1	NA	TRBJ2-1	NA
CAWSPPILAGLVEQYF	TGTGCCTGGAGTCCTCCTATACTAGCGGGATTGGTCGAGCAGTACTTC	TRBV30	NA	TRBJ2-7	TRBD2
CASSFTEIAGGQDTQYF	TGTGCCAGCAGCTTTACCGAGATAGCGGGGGGGCAGGATACGCAGTATTTT	TRBV7-9	NA	TRBJ2-3	TRBD2
CASSLGAGVINEQYF	TGTGCCAGCAGTTTAGGAGCGGGAGTTATTAACGAGCAGTACTTC	TRBV27	NA	TRBJ2-7	TRBD2
CATSRDVSLDTQYF	TGTGCCACCAGCAGAGATGTGTCTTTAGATACGCAGTATTTT	TRBV15	NA	TRBJ2-3	NA
CASSLGLSTDTQYF	TGTGCCAGCAGTTTGGGACTTAGCACAGATACGCAGTATTTT	TRBV27	NA	TRBJ2-3	NA
CASSNDRVANYGYTF	TGTGCCAGCAGCAATGACAGGGTAGCTAACTATGGCTACACCTTC	TRBV7-9	NA	TRBJ1-2	TRBD1
CASSHFPGQGNEKLFF	TGTGCCAGCAGCCACTTTCCGGGACAGGGAAATGAAAAACTGTTTTTT	TRBV3-1/TRBV3-2	NA	TRBJ1-4	TRBD1